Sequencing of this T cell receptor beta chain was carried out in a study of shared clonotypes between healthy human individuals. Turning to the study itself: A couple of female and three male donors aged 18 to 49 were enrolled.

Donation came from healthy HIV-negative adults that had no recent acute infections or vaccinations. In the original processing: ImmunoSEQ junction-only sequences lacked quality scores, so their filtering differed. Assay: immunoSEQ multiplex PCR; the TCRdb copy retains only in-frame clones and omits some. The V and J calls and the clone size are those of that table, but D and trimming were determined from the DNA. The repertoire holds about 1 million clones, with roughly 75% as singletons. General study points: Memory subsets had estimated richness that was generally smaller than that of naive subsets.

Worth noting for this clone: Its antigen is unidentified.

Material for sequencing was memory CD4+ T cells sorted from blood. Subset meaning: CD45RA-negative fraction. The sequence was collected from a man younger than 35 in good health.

The CDR3 sequence is CASSDSDGHGYEQYF. The CDR3, as DNA: TGTGCCAGCAGTGACTCGGATGGGCATGGTTACGAGCAGTACTTC. The chain employs TRBV6-4 and TRBJ2-7; D gene ambiguous. The CDR3 runs 15 residues. Trimming took off 0 bases at V and 4 bases at J, with 13 bases between the two ends. Germline V gene data show CDR1 as MRHNA and CDR2 as SNTAGT.